This T cell receptor beta chain appears in the sequencing data of a study of shared clonotypes between healthy human individuals. V was clipped by 3 bases and J by 0 bases, with 12 bases between them. The CDR3 is made up of 16 amino acids. Germline CDR1 and CDR2: KGHSH and LQKENI. This clone was counted a single time. Genomic DNA belonging to each subset was distributed in equal measure over several immunoSEQ plates. Study processing details: There were no quality scores in the junction-only immunoSEQ sequences, so filtering differed. Clones were read by immunoSEQ multiplex PCR, and TCRdb kept only the in-frame ones, dropping some. V and J calls and clone size are copied from that table; D and trimming were computed from the DNA. This table holds about 1.4 million clones, roughly 97% found once. Division of CD4+ cells produced a CD45RA+ naive subset and a CD45RA-negative memory subset.

The chain is built from TRBV18 and TRBJ2-1; D call uncertain. The specimen sequenced was naive CD4+ T cells sorted from blood. Indicated subset: CD45RA+ positively selected. This TCR was recovered from a man aged 30-40 years in good health. The CDR3 DNA reads as TGTGCCAGCTCACCTGCGGCGACGAGCTCCTACAATGAGCAGTTCTTC. Translating gives CASSPAATSSYNEQFF.